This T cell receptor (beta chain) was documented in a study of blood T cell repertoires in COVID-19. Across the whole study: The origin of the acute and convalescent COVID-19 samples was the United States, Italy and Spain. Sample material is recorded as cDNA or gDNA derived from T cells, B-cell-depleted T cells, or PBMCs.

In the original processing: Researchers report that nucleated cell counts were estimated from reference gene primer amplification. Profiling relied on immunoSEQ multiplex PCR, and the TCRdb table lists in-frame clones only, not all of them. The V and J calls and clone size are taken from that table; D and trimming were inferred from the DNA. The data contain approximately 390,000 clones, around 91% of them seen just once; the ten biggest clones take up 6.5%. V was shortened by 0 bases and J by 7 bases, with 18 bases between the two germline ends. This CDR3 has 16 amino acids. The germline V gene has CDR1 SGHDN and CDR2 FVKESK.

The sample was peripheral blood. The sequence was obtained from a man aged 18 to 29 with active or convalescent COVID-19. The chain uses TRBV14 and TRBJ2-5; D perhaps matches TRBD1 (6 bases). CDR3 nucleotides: TGTGCCAGCAGCCAAGATTGGTCAGGGGACGCGGGGACCCAGTACTTC. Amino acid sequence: CASSQDWSGDAGTQYF.